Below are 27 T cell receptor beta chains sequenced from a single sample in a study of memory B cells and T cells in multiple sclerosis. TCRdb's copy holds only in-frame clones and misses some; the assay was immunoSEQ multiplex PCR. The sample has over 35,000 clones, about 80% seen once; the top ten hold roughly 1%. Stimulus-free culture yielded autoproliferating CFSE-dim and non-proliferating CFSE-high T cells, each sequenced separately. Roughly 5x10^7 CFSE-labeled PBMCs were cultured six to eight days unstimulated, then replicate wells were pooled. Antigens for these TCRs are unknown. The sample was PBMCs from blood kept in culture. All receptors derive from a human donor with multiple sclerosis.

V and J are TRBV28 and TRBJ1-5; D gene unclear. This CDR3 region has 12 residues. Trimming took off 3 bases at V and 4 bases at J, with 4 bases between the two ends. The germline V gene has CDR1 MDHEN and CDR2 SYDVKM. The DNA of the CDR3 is TGTGCCAGCAGTTTTGGAAATCAGCCCCAGCATTTT. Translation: CASSFGNQPQHF.

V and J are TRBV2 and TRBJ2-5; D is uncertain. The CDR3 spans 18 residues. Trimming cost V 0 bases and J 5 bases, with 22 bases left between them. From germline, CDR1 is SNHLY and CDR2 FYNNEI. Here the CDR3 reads CASSEALPKTGQLETQYF. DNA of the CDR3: TGTGCCAGCAGTGAAGCGCTTCCTAAGACGGGCCAACTGGAGACCCAGTACTTC.

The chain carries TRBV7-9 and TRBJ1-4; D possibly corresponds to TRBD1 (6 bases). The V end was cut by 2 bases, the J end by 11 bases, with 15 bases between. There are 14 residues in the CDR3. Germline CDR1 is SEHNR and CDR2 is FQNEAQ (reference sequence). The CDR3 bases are TGTGCCAGCAGCTTACTCACAGGGTCAGGGAAACTGTTTTTT. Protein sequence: CASSLLTGSGKLFF.

CDR3 in amino acids: CASSQLQTGRGEKLFF. The CDR3 DNA is TGCGCCAGCAGCCAACTACAGACAGGCAGGGGAGAAAAACTGTTTTTT. The chain is built from TRBV4-1 and TRBJ1-4; perhaps TRBD1 as D (6 bases). The CDR3 runs 16 residues. Trimming removed 2 bases at V and 8 bases at J, with 18 bases between. Per germline, CDR1 MGHRA and CDR2 YSYEKL.

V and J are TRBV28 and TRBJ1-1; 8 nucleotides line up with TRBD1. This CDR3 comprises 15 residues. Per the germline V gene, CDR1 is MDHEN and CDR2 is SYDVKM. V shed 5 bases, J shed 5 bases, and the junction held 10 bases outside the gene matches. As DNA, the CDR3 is TGTGCCAGCAGTCAAATAGGACAGGGCGGGACTGAAGCTTTCTTT. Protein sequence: CASSQIGQGGTEAFF.

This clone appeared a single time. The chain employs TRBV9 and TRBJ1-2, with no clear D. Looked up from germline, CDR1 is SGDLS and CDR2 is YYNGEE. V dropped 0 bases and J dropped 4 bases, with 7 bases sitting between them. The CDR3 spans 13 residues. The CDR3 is CASSVGQTYGYTF. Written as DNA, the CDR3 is TGTGCCAGCAGCGTAGGGCAGACCTATGGCTACACCTTC.

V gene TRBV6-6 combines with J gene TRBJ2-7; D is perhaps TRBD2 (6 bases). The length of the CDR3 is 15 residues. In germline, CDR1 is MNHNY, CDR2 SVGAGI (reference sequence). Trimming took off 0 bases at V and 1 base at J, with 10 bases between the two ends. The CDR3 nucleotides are TGTGCCAGCAGTTACTCGTCTCGGGGGTCCTACGAGCAGTACTTC. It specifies CASSYSSRGSYEQYF.

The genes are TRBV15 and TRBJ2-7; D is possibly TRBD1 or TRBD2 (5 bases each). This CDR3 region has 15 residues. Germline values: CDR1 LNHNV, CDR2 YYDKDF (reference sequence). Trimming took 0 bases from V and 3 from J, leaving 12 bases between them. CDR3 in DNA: TGTGCCACCAGCAGAGATGGGACGGGGAACTACGAGCAGTACTTC. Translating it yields CATSRDGTGNYEQYF. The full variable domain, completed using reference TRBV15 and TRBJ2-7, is DAMVIQNPRYQVTQFGKPVTLSCSQTLNHNVMYWYQQKSSQAPKLLFHYYDKDFNNEADTPDNFQSRRPNTSFCFLDIRSPGLGDTAMYLCATSRDGTGNYEQYFGPGTRLTVT.

The DNA for the CDR3 is TGTGCCTGGAGCCAGGGGGGGGCGAGGGAGACCCAGTACTTC. Protein: CAWSQGGARETQYF. This chain links TRBV30 with TRBJ2-5; tentatively, D is TRBD1 or TRBD2 (7 bases each). The CDR3 is 14 amino acids. V lost 3 bases and J 5 bases, leaving 16 bases between the germline ends. Germline assignment: CDR1 GTSNPN and CDR2 SVGIG (reference sequence).

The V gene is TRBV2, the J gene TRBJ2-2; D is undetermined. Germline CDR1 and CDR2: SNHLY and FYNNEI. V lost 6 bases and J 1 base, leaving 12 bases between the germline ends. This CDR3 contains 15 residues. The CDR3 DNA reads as TGTGCCAGCAGACCTACTCGGGTGAACACCGGGGAGCTGTTTTTT. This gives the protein CASRPTRVNTGELFF.

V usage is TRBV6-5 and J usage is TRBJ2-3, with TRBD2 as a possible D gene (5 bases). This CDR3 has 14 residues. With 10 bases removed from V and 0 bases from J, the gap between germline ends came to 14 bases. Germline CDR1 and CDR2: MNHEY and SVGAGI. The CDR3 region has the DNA TGTGCCACACGGGGAATGGGGAGCACAGATACGCAGTATTTT. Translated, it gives CATRGMGSTDTQYF.

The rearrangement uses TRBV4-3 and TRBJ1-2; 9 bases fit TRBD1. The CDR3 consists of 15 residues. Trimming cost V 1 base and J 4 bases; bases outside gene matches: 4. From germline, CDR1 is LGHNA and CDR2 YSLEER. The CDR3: CASSQVTGGIYGYTF. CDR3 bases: TGCGCCAGCAGCCAAGTCACAGGGGGCATCTATGGCTACACCTTC.

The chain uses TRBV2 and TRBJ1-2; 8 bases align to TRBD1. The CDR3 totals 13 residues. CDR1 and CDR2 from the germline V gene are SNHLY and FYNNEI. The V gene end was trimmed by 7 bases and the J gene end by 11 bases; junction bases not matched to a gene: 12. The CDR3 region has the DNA TGTGCCAGCAAGGAAGGGACAGGCCCCTTGTACACCTTC. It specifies CASKEGTGPLYTF.

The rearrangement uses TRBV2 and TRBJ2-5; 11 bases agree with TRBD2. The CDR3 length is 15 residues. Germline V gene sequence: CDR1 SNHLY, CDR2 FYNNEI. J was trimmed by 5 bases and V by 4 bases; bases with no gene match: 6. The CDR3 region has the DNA TGTGCCAGCAGTGCACCTAGCGGGGGGCCCGAGACCCAGTACTTC. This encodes CASSAPSGGPETQYF.

The chain's CDR3 is CASSSYFNQPQHF. The CDR3 DNA reads as TGTGCCAGCAGTTCCTACTTCAATCAGCCCCAGCATTTT. The chain is built from TRBV6-1 and TRBJ1-5; D ambiguous. Germline V gene lookup returns CDR1 MNHNS and CDR2 SASEGT. The length of the CDR3 is 13 residues. The V end was cut by 5 bases, the J end by 3 bases, with 8 bases between.

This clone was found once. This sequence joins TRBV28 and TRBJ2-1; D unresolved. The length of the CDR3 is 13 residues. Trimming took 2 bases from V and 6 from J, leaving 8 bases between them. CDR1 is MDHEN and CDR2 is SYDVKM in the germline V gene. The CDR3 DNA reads TGTGCCAGCAGTTTAGACCCTAGCAATGAGCAGTTCTTC. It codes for CASSLDPSNEQFF.

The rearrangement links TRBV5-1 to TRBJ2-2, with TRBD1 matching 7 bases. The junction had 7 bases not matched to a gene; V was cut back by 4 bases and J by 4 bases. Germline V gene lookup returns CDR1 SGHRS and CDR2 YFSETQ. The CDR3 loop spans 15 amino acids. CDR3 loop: CASSPGGGGTGELFF. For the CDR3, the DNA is TGCGCCAGCAGCCCAGGGGGTGGCGGCACCGGGGAGCTGTTTTTT. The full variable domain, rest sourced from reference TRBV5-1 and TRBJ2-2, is KAGVTQTPRYLIKTRGQQVTLSCSPISGHRSVSWYQQTPGQGLQFLFEYFSETQRNKGNFPGRFSGRQFSNSRSEMNVSTLELGDSALYLCASSPGGGGTGELFFGEGSRLTVL.

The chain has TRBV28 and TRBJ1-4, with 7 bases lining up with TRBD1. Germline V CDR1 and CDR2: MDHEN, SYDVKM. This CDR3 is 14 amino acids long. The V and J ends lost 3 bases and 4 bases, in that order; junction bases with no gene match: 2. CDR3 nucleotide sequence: TGTGCCAGCAGTTTGGACAGGAGTAATGAAAAACTGTTTTTT. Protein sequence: CASSLDRSNEKLFF.

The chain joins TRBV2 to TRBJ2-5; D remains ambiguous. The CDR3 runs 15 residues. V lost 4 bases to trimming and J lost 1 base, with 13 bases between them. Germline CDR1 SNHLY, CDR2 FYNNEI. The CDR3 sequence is CASSAVRQVQETQYF. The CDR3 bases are TGTGCCAGCAGTGCCGTACGGCAGGTCCAAGAGACCCAGTACTTC.

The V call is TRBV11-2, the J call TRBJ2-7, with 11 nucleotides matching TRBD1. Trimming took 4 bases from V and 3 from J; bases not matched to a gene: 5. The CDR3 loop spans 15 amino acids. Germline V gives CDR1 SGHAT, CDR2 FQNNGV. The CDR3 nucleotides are TGTGCCAGCAGCTCAGGGACAGGGGGAAGCTACGAGCAGTACTTC. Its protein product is CASSSGTGGSYEQYF.

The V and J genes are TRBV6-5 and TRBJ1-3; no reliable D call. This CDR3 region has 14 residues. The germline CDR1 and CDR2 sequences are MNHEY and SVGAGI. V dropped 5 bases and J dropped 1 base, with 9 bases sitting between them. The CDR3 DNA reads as TGTGCCAGCAGTACCTCCTTTTCTGGAAACACCATATATTTT. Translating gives CASSTSFSGNTIYF.

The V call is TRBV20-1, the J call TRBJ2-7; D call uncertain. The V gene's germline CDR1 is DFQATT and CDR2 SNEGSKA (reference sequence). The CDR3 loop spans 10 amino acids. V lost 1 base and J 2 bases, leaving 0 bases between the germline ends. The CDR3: CSARAYEQYF. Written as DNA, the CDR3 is TGCAGTGCTAGAGCCTACGAGCAGTACTTC.

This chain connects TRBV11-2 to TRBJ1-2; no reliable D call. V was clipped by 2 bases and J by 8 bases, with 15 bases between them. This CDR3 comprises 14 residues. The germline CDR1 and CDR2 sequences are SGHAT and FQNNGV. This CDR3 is CASSLNLGLDGYTF. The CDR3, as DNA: TGTGCCAGCAGCTTAAATCTGGGGTTGGACGGCTACACCTTC.

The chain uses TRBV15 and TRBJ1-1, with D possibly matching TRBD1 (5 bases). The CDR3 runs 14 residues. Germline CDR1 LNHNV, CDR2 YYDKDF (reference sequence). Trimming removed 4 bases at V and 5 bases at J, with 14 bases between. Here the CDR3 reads CATSTKKRGTEAFF. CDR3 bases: TGTGCCACCAGCACTAAAAAAAGGGGAACTGAAGCTTTCTTT.

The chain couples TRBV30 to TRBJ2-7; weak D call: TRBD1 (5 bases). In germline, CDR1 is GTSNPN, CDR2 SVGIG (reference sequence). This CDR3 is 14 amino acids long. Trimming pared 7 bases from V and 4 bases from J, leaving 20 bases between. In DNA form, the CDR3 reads TGTGCCTCGACACCAGGGATGACGGAGTACGAGCAGTACTTC. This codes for CASTPGMTEYEQYF.

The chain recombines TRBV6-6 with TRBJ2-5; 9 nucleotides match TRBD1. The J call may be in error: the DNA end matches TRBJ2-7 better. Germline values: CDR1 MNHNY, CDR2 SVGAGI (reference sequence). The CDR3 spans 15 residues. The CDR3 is CASSSRQGGPYEQYF. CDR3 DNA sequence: TGTGCCAGCAGCTCCCGACAGGGGGGGCCCTACGAGCAGTACTTC.

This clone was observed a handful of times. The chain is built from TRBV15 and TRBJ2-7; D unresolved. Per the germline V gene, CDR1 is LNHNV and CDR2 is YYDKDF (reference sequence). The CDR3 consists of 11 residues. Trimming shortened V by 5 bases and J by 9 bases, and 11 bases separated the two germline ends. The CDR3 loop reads CATSSGSAQYF. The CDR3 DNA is TGTGCCACCAGCTCCGGGTCTGCGCAGTACTTC.